The clone carrying this T cell receptor (beta chain) was recorded only once. Per the original methods: Reference gene primer amplification gave estimated nucleated cell counts. This table comes from immunoSEQ multiplex PCR, and its TCRdb copy is limited to in-frame clones, with some not included. V and J calls and clone size follow that table, whereas D and trimming were derived from the DNA. The data show hundreds of thousands of clones, 90% to 95% seen once. This entry comes from a study of blood T cell repertoires in COVID-19. Across the whole study: The origin of the acute and convalescent COVID-19 samples was the United States, Italy and Spain.

V was clipped by 4 bases and J by 8 bases; unmatched bases: 9. The CDR3 covers 15 residues. Per the germline V gene, CDR1 is SGHTA and CDR2 is FQGNSA. The sample was peripheral blood. The rearrangement joins TRBV7-2 to TRBJ2-1; 9 nucleotides match TRBD1. The receptor was derived from a young woman who had recovered from COVID-19. In DNA form, the CDR3 reads TGTGCCAGCAGCTCCCCAACAGGGGGCAATTATGAGCAGTTCTTC. It specifies CASSSPTGGNYEQFF.